This paragraph reports one T cell receptor beta chain. The antigen remains undetermined. The data originate from a study of cytomegalovirus exposure and HLA in healthy donors. Overall study context: A preliminary data release comprised around 90 million unique TCRs obtained from HLA-typed donors.

PCR was performed using 60 Vbeta and 13 Jbeta primers. The assay was immunoSEQ multiplex PCR, and TCRdb's table has in-frame clones only and misses some. This table holds 160,000 or so clones, approximately 80% found once. Germline V lookup: CDR1 LGHNT, CDR2 FRNRAP. This CDR3 contains 15 residues. Trimming stripped 4 bases from V and 7 bases from J, with 19 bases between. Study-level results: Earlier results showed most TCR beta V segments being productive about 90% or about 30% of the time. Reported results showed that the classifier diagnosed cytomegalovirus status with high specificity and sensitivity. Most TCR sequences proved rare, with some public TCRs found in many donors.

The source is a woman aged 30 to 39 in good health and CMV-seropositive. This rearrangement joins TRBV12-5 to TRBJ2-5; D is possibly TRBD2 (7 bases). Specimen: PBMCs. The CDR3 sequence: CASGSLCGGQRTQYF. CDR3 bases: TGTGCTAGTGGTTCCCTATGCGGGGGCCAAAGGACCCAGTACTTC.